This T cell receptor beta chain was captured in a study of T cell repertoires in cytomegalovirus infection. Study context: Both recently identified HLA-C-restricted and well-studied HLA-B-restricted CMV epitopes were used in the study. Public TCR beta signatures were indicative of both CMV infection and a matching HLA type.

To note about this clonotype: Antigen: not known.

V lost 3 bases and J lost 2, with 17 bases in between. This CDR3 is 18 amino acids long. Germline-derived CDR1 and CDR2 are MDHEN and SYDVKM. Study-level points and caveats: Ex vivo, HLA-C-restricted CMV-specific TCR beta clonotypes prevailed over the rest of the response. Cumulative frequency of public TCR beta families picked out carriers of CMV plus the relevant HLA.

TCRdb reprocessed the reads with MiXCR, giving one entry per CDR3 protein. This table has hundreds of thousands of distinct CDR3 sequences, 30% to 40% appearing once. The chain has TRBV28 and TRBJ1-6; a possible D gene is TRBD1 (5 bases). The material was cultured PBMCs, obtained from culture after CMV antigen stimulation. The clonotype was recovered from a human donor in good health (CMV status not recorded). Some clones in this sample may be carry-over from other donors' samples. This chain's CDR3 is CASSLITGDGAYNSPLHF. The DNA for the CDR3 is TGTGCCAGCAGTTTGATTACGGGGGACGGAGCCTATAATTCACCCCTCCACTTT.